This T cell receptor (beta chain) appears in the sequencing data of a study of cytotoxic CD8 clonotypes in ibrutinib-treated CLL. Trimming took 1 base from V and 4 from J; bases not matched to a gene: 7. This CDR3 has 15 amino acids. From germline, CDR1 is MNHEY and CDR2 SVGAGI. General observations from the study: Sustained-remission and progressing patients were not sampled at matched times.

As for this clone: What it binds is not known.

Clones were sequenced by immunoSEQ multiplex PCR, and TCRdb holds only the in-frame ones, with some missing. Among about 140,000 clones listed, approximately 89% were seen once. The sequence was collected from a human donor with chronic lymphocytic leukemia. The chain couples TRBV6-5 to TRBJ2-7; 7 bases line up with TRBD2. Sequencing was performed on PBMCs, taken after 12 months of ibrutinib treatment. The CDR3 DNA is TGTGCCAGCAGTTACTACGGCGGGAGTGGGTACGAGCAGTACTTC. Translated: CASSYYGGSGYEQYF.